These 9 T cell receptor beta chains share one sample of origin, sequenced in a study of blood T cell repertoires in COVID-19. The protocol was immunoSEQ multiplex PCR, while the TCRdb copy is restricted to in-frame clones and leaves out a portion. The sample consists of approximately 93,000 clones, approximately 79% of them appearing once. Sequenced input: peripheral blood. Every receptor here comes from a man between 70 and 80 years old with COVID-19, enrolled during active disease.

This sequence joins TRBV5-4 and TRBJ2-3; D is undetermined. This CDR3 is 14 amino acids long. The germline V gene has CDR1 SGHNT and CDR2 YYREEE (reference sequence). V lost 2 bases and J lost 1, with 8 bases in between. The CDR3 DNA follows: TGTGCCAGCAGCTTAAAGGAGCGCACAGATACGCAGTATTTT. Protein product: CASSLKERTDTQYF.

This rearrangement joins TRBV9 to TRBJ1-1, with D perhaps TRBD1 (6 bases). V dropped 0 bases and J dropped 6 bases, with 15 bases sitting between them. The CDR3 contains 15 residues. Germline V gene lookup returns CDR1 SGDLS and CDR2 YYNGEE. The CDR3 bases are TGTGCCAGCAGCGTAGTAGGGGGGGCTGACGCTGAAGCTTTCTTT. Protein sequence: CASSVVGGADAEAFF.

The CDR3 sequence: CASSAFPGTGDEQYF. CDR3 coding DNA: TGTGCCAGCAGCGCCTTTCCCGGGACAGGGGACGAGCAGTACTTC. The V call is TRBV9, the J call TRBJ2-7; 10 nucleotides agree with TRBD1. There are 15 residues in the CDR3. CDR1 SGDLS and CDR2 YYNGEE come from the germline V gene. Losses at the gene ends were 3 bases for V and 5 bases for J; bases not matched to a gene: 8.

V and J are TRBV19 and TRBJ2-7; TRBD2 aligns across 9 bases. The CDR3 is 13 amino acids. Trimming at V came to 5 bases and at J to 7 bases, leaving 6 bases not matched to a gene. Germline V lookup: CDR1 LNHDA, CDR2 SQIVND (reference sequence). CDR3 region: CASSSGLAREQYF. CDR3 coding DNA: TGTGCCAGTAGTTCGGGACTAGCAAGGGAGCAGTACTTC.

V is TRBV7-2 and J is TRBJ2-5, with D perhaps matching TRBD1 (6 bases). This CDR3 spans 14 amino acids. Germline CDR1 and CDR2: SGHTA and FQGNSA. V gave up 3 bases and J gave up 3 bases, with 11 bases separating them. The CDR3 DNA follows: TGTGCCAGCAGCTTTCCGGGACAAGAAGAGACCCAGTACTTC. This gives the protein CASSFPGQEETQYF.

The gene calls are TRBV10-3 and TRBJ1-5; D is unresolved. The CDR3 contains 13 residues. CDR1 and CDR2 (germline): ENHRY, SYGVKD. Trimming took off 4 bases at V and 3 bases at J, with 7 bases between the two ends. The CDR3 protein is CAISGALNQPQHF. Written as DNA, the CDR3 is TGTGCCATCAGTGGAGCACTCAATCAGCCCCAGCATTTT.

Regarding this clone: This likely stems from a read error, as it lies one base from a far larger clone. Other DNA sequences in the sample encode the same CDR3. V usage is TRBV10-3 and J usage is TRBJ2-2; 8 bases line up with TRBD2. The V gene's germline CDR1 is ENHRY and CDR2 SYGVKD. V dropped 10 bases and J dropped 8; count of bases not matched to a gene: 9. The CDR3 consists of 13 residues. This chain's CDR3 is CANNGGASGELFF. DNA for the CDR3: TGTGCCAACAACGGGGGGGCATCGGGGGAGCTGTTTTTT.

At least ten counts were recorded for this clone. The V call is TRBV5-4, the J call TRBJ2-2; 11 bases map to TRBD2. Germline V CDR1 and CDR2: SGHNT, YYREEE (reference sequence). V lost 2 bases and J lost 6; bases outside the gene matches: 3. The CDR3 covers 15 residues. The CDR3 DNA sequence: TGTGCCAGCAGCTTCCTTAGCGGGAGGGCCGGGGAGCTGTTTTTT. Translating gives CASSFLSGRAGELFF.

Here the CDR3 reads CASSFGRASIYEQYF. CDR3 sequence (DNA): TGCGCCAGCAGCTTTGGCAGGGCCTCCATCTACGAGCAGTACTTC. The rearrangement uses TRBV5-1 and TRBJ2-7; D might be TRBD1 (5 bases). The germline V gene has CDR1 SGHRS and CDR2 YFSETQ. The CDR3 runs to 15 residues. V was clipped by 2 bases and J by 3 bases, with 15 bases between them.